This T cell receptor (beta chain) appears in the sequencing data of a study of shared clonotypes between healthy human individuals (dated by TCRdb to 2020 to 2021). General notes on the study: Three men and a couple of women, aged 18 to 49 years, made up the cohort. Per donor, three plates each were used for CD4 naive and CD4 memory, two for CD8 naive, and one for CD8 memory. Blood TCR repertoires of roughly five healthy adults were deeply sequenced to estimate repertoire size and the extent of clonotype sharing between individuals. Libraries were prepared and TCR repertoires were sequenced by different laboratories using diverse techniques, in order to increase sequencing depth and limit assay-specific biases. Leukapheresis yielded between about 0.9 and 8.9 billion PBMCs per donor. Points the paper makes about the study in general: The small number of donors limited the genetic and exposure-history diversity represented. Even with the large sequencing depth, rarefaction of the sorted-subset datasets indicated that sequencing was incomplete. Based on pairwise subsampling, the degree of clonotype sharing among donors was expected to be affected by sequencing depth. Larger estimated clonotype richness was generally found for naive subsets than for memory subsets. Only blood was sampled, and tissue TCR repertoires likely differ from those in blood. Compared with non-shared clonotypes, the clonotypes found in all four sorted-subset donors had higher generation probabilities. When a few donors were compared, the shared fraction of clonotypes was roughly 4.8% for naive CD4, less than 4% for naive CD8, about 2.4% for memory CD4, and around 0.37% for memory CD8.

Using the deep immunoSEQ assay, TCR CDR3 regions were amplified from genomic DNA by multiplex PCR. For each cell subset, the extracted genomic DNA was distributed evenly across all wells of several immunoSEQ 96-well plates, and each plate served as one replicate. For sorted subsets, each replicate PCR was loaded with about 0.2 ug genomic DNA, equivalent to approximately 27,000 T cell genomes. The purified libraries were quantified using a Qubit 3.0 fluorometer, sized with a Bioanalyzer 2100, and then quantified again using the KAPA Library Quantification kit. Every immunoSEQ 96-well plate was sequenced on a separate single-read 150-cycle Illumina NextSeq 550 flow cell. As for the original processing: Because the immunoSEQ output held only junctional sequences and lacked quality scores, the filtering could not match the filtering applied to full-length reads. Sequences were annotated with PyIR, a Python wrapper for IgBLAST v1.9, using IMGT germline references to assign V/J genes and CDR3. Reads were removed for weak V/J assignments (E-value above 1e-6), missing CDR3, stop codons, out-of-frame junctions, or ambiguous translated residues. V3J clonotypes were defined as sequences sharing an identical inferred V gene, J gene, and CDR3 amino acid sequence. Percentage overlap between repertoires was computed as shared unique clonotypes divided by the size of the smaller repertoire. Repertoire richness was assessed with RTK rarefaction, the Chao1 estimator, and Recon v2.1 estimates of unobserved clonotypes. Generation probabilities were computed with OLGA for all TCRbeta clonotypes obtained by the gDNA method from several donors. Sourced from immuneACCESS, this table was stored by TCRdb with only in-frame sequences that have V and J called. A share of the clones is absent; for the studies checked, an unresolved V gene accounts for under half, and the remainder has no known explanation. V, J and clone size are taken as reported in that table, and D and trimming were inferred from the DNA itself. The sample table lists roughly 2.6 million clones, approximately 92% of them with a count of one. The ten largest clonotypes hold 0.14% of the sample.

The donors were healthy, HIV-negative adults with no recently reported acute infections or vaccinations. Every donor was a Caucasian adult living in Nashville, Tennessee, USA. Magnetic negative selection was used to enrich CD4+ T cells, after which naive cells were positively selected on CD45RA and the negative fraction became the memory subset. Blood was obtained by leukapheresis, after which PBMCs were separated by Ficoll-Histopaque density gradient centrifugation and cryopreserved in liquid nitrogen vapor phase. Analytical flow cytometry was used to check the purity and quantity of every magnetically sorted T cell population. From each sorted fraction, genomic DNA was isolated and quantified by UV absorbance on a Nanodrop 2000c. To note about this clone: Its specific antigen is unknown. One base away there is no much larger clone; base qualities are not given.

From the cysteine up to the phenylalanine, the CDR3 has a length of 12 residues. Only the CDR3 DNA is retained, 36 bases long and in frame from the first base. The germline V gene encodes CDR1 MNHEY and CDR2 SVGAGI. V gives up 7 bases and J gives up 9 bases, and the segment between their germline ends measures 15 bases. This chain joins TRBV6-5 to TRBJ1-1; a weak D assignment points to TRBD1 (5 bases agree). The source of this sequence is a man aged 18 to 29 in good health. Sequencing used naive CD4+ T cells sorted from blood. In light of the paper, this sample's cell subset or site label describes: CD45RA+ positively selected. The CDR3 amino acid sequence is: CASTPQGGQAFF. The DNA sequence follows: TGTGCCAGCACTCCCCAGGGCGGGCAAGCTTTCTTT.